The 9 T cell receptor beta chains presented below share a single source sample, sequenced in a study of shared clonotypes between healthy human individuals. Libraries were prepared by immunoSEQ multiplex PCR; TCRdb keeps only in-frame clonotypes and omits some of them. Altogether roughly 1.5 million clones are present, around 98% being singletons, with the ten largest covering less than 0.55%. The sequencing sample was made of naive CD4+ T cells sorted from blood. Documented subset: CD45RA+ positively selected. Source of these receptors: a man aged 30 to 39 in good health.

The V call is TRBV28, the J call TRBJ2-5, with a weak D call TRBD1 (5 bases). The CDR3 length is 14 residues. V lost 3 bases to trimming and J lost 4 bases, with 12 bases between them. Germline loops: CDR1 MDHEN, CDR2 SYDVKM. CDR3 sequence (DNA): TGTGCCAGCAGTTTGACCTGGGGCCCAGAGACCCAGTACTTC. Protein sequence: CASSLTWGPETQYF.

Details on this clone: Other nucleotide sequences in the sample specify the same CDR3. The V gene is TRBV19, the J gene TRBJ2-3; possibly TRBD2 for D (7 bases). The V and J ends lost 4 bases and 4 bases respectively, with 9 bases between them. There are 13 residues in the CDR3. Germline values: CDR1 LNHDA, CDR2 SQIVND (reference sequence). The CDR3: CASSTGGPDTQYF. The DNA for the CDR3 is TGTGCCAGTAGTACGGGGGGCCCAGATACGCAGTATTTT.

V is TRBV10-3 and J is TRBJ2-3; the match to TRBD2 covers 14 bases. V shed 10 bases and J 4 bases; nucleotides not matched to a gene: 7. CDR3 length equals 15 residues. The germline V gene encodes CDR1 ENHRY and CDR2 SYGVKD. The CDR3 region is CATGGLAGAADTQYF. The CDR3 DNA sequence: TGTGCCACCGGGGGACTAGCGGGAGCGGCAGATACGCAGTATTTT.

V usage is TRBV6-9 and J usage is TRBJ2-1, with D perhaps matching TRBD1 (5 bases). In germline, CDR1 is MNHGY, CDR2 SVAAGI. The CDR3 covers 16 residues. The V and J ends lost 6 bases and 0 bases respectively, with 15 bases between them. The CDR3 nucleotides read TGTGCCAGCAGCCCAGGGTACCCAACCTCCTACAATGAGCAGTTCTTC. Its translation: CASSPGYPTSYNEQFF.

A word on this clone: Other DNA sequences from this sample encode an identical CDR3 as well. J is TRBJ2-7 and V is TRBV6-1; 10 positions agree with TRBD2. Germline CDR1 and CDR2: MNHNS and SASEGT. Unmatched junction bases numbered 5, after V lost 4 bases and J lost 2 bases. This CDR3 has 15 residues. The CDR3 reads CASSATSGAPYEQYF. The CDR3 bases are TGTGCCAGCAGTGCCACTAGCGGGGCCCCCTACGAGCAGTACTTC.

V and J are TRBV7-3 and TRBJ2-7; the match to TRBD2 covers 10 bases. The CDR3 totals 15 residues. Germline CDR1 SGHTA, CDR2 FQGTGA. V lost 2 bases, J lost 4 bases, and 5 bases stayed unmatched. The CDR3 loop reads CASSLGLAGVYEQYF. CDR3 bases: TGTGCCAGCAGCTTAGGGCTAGCGGGAGTATACGAGCAGTACTTC.

The J gene is TRBJ2-5, the V gene TRBV11-2, with unresolved D. The CDR3 covers 14 residues. With 7 bases removed from V and 1 base from J, the gap between germline ends came to 13 bases. CDR1 is SGHAT, CDR2 FQNNGV, per germline. The CDR3 here is CASNQHGPQETQYF. CDR3 in DNA: TGTGCCAGCAACCAACACGGCCCCCAAGAGACCCAGTACTTC.

On this clone itself: Other nucleotide sequences in the sample specify the same CDR3. The chain is built from TRBV6-1 and TRBJ2-7, with D hard to call. With 1 base removed from V and 5 bases from J, the gap between germline ends came to 3 bases. Germline values: CDR1 MNHNS, CDR2 SASEGT. The CDR3 runs to 11 residues. As DNA, the CDR3 is TGTGCCAGCAGTGAAGTCAACGAGCAGTACTTC. As protein: CASSEVNEQYF.

The chain recombines TRBV28 with TRBJ2-6; D gene uncertain. V gave up 7 bases and J gave up 4 bases, with 8 bases separating them. The CDR3 is 13 amino acids. Germline values: CDR1 MDHEN, CDR2 SYDVKM. The CDR3 reads CASNGPGANVLTF. The CDR3 region has the DNA TGTGCCAGCAACGGGCCGGGGGCCAACGTCCTGACTTTC.